Listed below are T cell receptor beta chains from one sample, sequenced in a study of shared clonotypes between healthy human individuals. Data came from immunoSEQ multiplex PCR; TCRdb stores just in-frame clones and leaves some out. The sample lists over 850,000 clones; 75% to 80% were seen once. The sequenced sample was memory CD4+ T cells from PBMCs. These receptors all stem from a man between 18 and 29 years old in good health. Some clones in this sample may be carry-over from other donors' samples. CDR3s include the opening cysteine and the closing phenylalanine or tryptophan. The D gene is left open where the match is weak. Only some rows state a clone size, as once, few, many or a class for expanded clones.

>once|TRBV5-6|-|TRBJ2-7
CASSLFWDNTYEQYF
TGTGCCAGCAGCTTGTTTTGGGATAACACCTACGAGCAGTACTTC
>-|TRBV20-1|-|TRBJ2-3
CSAGNADTQYF
TGCAGTGCAGGGAACGCAGATACGCAGTATTTT
>-|TRBV10-3|-|TRBJ2-3
CAISRRDTDTQYF
TGTGCCATCAGTAGACGGGACACAGATACGCAGTATTTT
>-|TRBV9|-|TRBJ2-2
CASSPQWGATGELFF
TGTGCCAGCAGCCCCCAATGGGGGGCAACCGGGGAGCTGTTTTTT
>-|TRBV7-9|TRBD2|TRBJ2-1
CASSPGWVKASGSGKEQFF
TGTGCCAGCAGCCCAGGTTGGGTGAAGGCTAGCGGGAGTGGTAAGGAGCAGTTCTTC
>-|TRBV28|TRBD2|TRBJ2-5
CASSSRRTSGSVSETQYF
TGTGCCAGCAGTTCACGGCGGACTAGCGGGTCCGTTTCCGAGACCCAGTACTTC
>-|TRBV7-2|TRBD2|TRBJ2-1
CASSWGGNSYNEQFF
TGTGCCAGCAGTTGGGGGGGGAACTCCTACAATGAGCAGTTCTTC
>-|TRBV28|-|TRBJ2-2
CASRGRANTGELFF
TGTGCCAGCCGAGGACGGGCGAACACCGGGGAGCTGTTTTTT
>once|TRBV5-1|TRBD1|TRBJ2-2
CASRQGAMSGELFF
TGCGCCAGCAGACAGGGGGCGATGTCCGGGGAGCTGTTTTTT
>-|TRBV6-1|-|TRBJ2-1
CASSALRPESSYNEQFF
TGTGCCAGCAGTGCCCTCAGGCCGGAGAGCTCCTACAATGAGCAGTTCTTC